Below are 19 T cell receptor beta chains sequenced from a single sample in a study of T cell responses to AZD1222 COVID-19 vaccine. Sequencing used immunoSEQ multiplex PCR; TCRdb keeps in-frame clones, though not all of them. The sample holds some 120,000 clones; about 93% are singletons and the top ten take roughly 0.96%. The input for sequencing was peripheral blood, taken on day 0 of AZD1222 vaccination. These receptors all stem from an adult in good health.

V gene TRBV7-9 combines with J gene TRBJ2-1, with D possibly being TRBD2 (6 bases). This CDR3 has 14 amino acids. Between the trimmed V and J ends, which lost 2 bases and 7 bases, there was a span of 12 bases. Germline-derived CDR1 and CDR2 are SEHNR and FQNEAQ (reference sequence). The CDR3 region is CASSLSLGRNEQFF. Here the CDR3 DNA reads TGTGCCAGCAGCTTAAGCCTAGGGAGGAATGAGCAGTTCTTC.

The chain links TRBV2 to TRBJ1-5, with a tentative D call TRBD1 (5 bases). CDR3 size: 15 residues. Trimming cost V 5 bases and J 5 bases, with 16 bases left between them. Per the germline V gene, CDR1 is SNHLY and CDR2 is FYNNEI. In DNA, the CDR3 is TGTGCCAGCAGTTTGCAGGCGGCGGGGGATCAGCCCCAGCATTTT. Translating gives CASSLQAAGDQPQHF.

The V and J genes are TRBV11-2 and TRBJ1-2; weak D call: TRBD1 (5 bases). CDR1 is SGHAT, CDR2 FQNNGV, per germline. The V end lost 1 base, the J end lost 7 bases, and 16 bases lay between the germline ends. The CDR3 consists of 15 residues. The CDR3 region is CASSLARDLGPGYTF. The CDR3 nucleotides read TGTGCCAGCAGCTTAGCTCGGGACTTAGGTCCTGGCTACACCTTC.

This rearrangement joins TRBV7-2 to TRBJ2-7; 11 bases fit TRBD1. Germline-derived CDR1 and CDR2 are SGHTA and FQGNSA. Losses at the gene ends were 5 bases for V and 3 bases for J; bases not matched to a gene: 6. The CDR3 has 15 residues. The CDR3 spells CASSPGTGGFYEQYF. As DNA, the CDR3 is TGTGCCAGCAGCCCAGGGACAGGGGGTTTCTACGAGCAGTACTTC.

V and J are TRBV5-4 and TRBJ1-1, with 9 bases fitting TRBD1. Germline CDR1 reads SGHNT; CDR2 reads YYREEE (reference sequence). V lost 4 bases and J lost 0; bases outside the gene matches: 4. The CDR3 spans 15 residues. Here the CDR3 reads CASSLDRGMNTEAFF. The CDR3 nucleotides are TGTGCCAGCAGCCTGGACAGGGGCATGAACACTGAAGCTTTCTTT.

The rearrangement joins TRBV27 to TRBJ1-3, with no clear D. CDR1 is MNHEY and CDR2 is SMNVEV in the germline V gene (reference sequence). V was trimmed by 2 bases and J by 4 bases, leaving 6 bases between them. This CDR3 is built from 13 residues. The CDR3 DNA sequence: TGTGCCAGCAGTTTAGTCGCCGGAAACACCATATATTTT. Translation gives CASSLVAGNTIYF.

J is TRBJ1-3 and V is TRBV18; no clear D gene. The CDR3 spans 14 residues. Per the germline V gene, CDR1 is KGHSH and CDR2 is LQKENI. Trimming cost V 4 bases and J 0 bases, with 7 bases left between them. CDR3 in amino acids: CASSQWDSGNTIYF. CDR3 nucleotide sequence: TGTGCCAGCTCACAGTGGGACTCTGGAAACACCATATATTTT.

The CDR3 reads CASSLRGGYETQYF. DNA for the CDR3: TGTGCCAGCAGCCTACGAGGGGGCTACGAGACCCAGTACTTC. The rearrangement joins TRBV9 to TRBJ2-5; TRBD1 matches at 7 bases. Germline trimming cut 4 bases from V and 5 bases from J; bases unmatched to any gene: 8. CDR1 and CDR2 from the germline V gene are SGDLS and YYNGEE. This CDR3 is 14 amino acids long.

The CDR3 region is CASSIGIVAQAQYF. DNA of the CDR3: TGTGCCAGTAGTATAGGGATCGTTGCCCAGGCCCAGTACTTC. The rearrangement joins TRBV19 to TRBJ2-5; no definite D call. V was cut by 1 base and J by 9 bases, with 15 bases left in between. The germline CDR1 and CDR2 sequences are LNHDA and SQIVND (reference sequence). The CDR3 contains 14 residues.

This sequence joins TRBV19 and TRBJ2-1; 11 bases fit TRBD2. The CDR3 length is 15 residues. Germline CDR1 is LNHDA and CDR2 is SQIVND (reference sequence). V lost 4 bases, J lost 7 bases, and 6 bases stayed unmatched. The CDR3 here is CASSTVAGGRNEQFF. The CDR3 coding sequence is TGTGCCAGTAGTACAGTAGCGGGGGGGCGAAATGAGCAGTTCTTC.

V is TRBV6-5 and J is TRBJ2-1, with D tentatively TRBD1 (6 bases). Germline-derived CDR1 and CDR2 are MNHEY and SVGAGI. The CDR3 contains 13 residues. Between the trimmed V and J ends, which lost 6 bases and 14 bases, there was a span of 20 bases. CDR3 sequence reads: CASSQWDTPREFF. DNA for the CDR3: TGTGCCAGCAGCCAATGGGACACCCCGAGGGAGTTCTTC.

The CDR3 is CASGPGLSNQPQHF. The CDR3 DNA sequence: TGTGCCAGCGGACCAGGGTTGAGCAATCAGCCCCAGCATTTT. The J gene is TRBJ1-5, the V gene TRBV6-6, with a possible D match to TRBD1 (5 bases). The CDR3 contains 14 residues. The germline V and J ends were trimmed by 8 bases and 1 base, with 12 bases remaining between them. Germline loops: CDR1 MNHNY, CDR2 SVGAGI (reference sequence).

This clone was seen just once. The chain joins TRBV29-1 to TRBJ2-3; 9 positions agree with TRBD1. The trim removed 5 bases at V and 3 bases at J, leaving 9 bases unmatched. In germline, CDR1 is SQVTM, CDR2 ANQGSEA. This CDR3 comprises 15 residues. CDR3 residues: CSVPPEGQGTDTQYF. DNA for the CDR3: TGCAGCGTTCCCCCAGAGGGACAGGGAACAGATACGCAGTATTTT.

This clone was detected once. This rearrangement joins TRBV7-9 to TRBJ2-1; TRBD1 matches 8 bases. Unmatched junction bases numbered 9, after V lost 7 bases and J lost 1 base. The CDR3 covers 16 residues. Per the germline V gene, CDR1 is SEHNR and CDR2 is FQNEAQ (reference sequence). In nucleotides, the CDR3 is TGTGCCAGCATCGATGACAGGGACAGGTCCTACAATGAGCAGTTCTTC. Protein: CASIDDRDRSYNEQFF.

The rearrangement joins TRBV15 to TRBJ1-2; D uncertain. Germline V gives CDR1 LNHNV, CDR2 YYDKDF (reference sequence). The CDR3 consists of 13 residues. The V and J ends lost 3 bases and 4 bases respectively, with 9 bases between them. As DNA, the CDR3 is TGTGCCACCAGCAGGGCAGCCGGCTATGGCTACACCTTC. This sequence encodes CATSRAAGYGYTF.

The chain uses TRBV9 and TRBJ2-6, with D uncertain. Germline CDR1 reads SGDLS; CDR2 reads YYNGEE. With 0 bases removed from V and 0 bases from J, the gap between germline ends came to 7 bases. The CDR3 is made up of 16 amino acids. The DNA of the CDR3 is TGTGCCAGCAGCGTAGGCGGTAGCTCTGGGGCCAACGTCCTGACTTTC. This sequence encodes CASSVGGSSGANVLTF. Full variable domain (outside the CDR3, taken from reference TRBV9 and TRBJ2-6): DSGVTQTPKHLITATGQRVTLRCSPRSGDLSVYWYQQSLDQGLQFLIQYYNGEERAKGNILERFSAQQFPDLHSELNLSSLELGDSALYFCASSVGGSSGANVLTFGAGSRLTVL.

The V gene is TRBV7-9, the J gene TRBJ1-1; D gene ambiguous. The V gene lost 2 bases and the J gene lost 8 bases, with 12 bases spanning the gap. CDR1 is SEHNR and CDR2 is FQNEAQ in the germline V gene (reference sequence). The CDR3 has 13 amino acids. In DNA, the CDR3 is TGTGCCAGCAGCTTAATGGCGAGGGAAGAAGCTTTCTTT. Translated, it gives CASSLMAREEAFF.

This rearrangement joins TRBV5-4 to TRBJ1-2; 9 nucleotides match TRBD1. Germline V gives CDR1 SGHNT, CDR2 YYREEE (reference sequence). The CDR3 is made up of 14 amino acids. With 3 bases clipped from V and 4 bases from J, the junction kept 4 bases outside the gene matches. This chain's CDR3 is CASSSPDRGYGYTF. DNA for the CDR3: TGTGCCAGCAGCTCCCCGGACAGGGGCTATGGCTACACCTTC.

CDR3 loop: CASGGRERGETQYF. Written as DNA, the CDR3 is TGTGCCAGCGGGGGTCGTGAGCGGGGAGAGACCCAGTACTTC. The chain employs TRBV2 and TRBJ2-5, with 7 bases aligning to TRBD2. Germline assignment: CDR1 SNHLY and CDR2 FYNNEI. V lost 8 bases and J lost 4; bases outside the gene matches: 10. This CDR3 contains 14 residues.